The 27 T cell receptor beta chains below all came from one sample that was sequenced in a study of blood T cell repertoires in COVID-19. Method: immunoSEQ multiplex PCR; TCRdb's copy keeps in-frame clones and lacks some. The sample yields around 120,000 clones, roughly 80% seen once. Sample: peripheral blood. All receptors come from a human donor in a cohort sampled during active COVID-19.

The V gene is TRBV5-1, the J gene TRBJ1-1; TRBD1 is a possible D gene (5 bases). Trimming took 0 bases from V and 4 from J, leaving 13 bases between them. Looked up from germline, CDR1 is SGHRS and CDR2 is YFSETQ. There are 15 residues in the CDR3. The CDR3 is CASSLGGGRGTEAFF. The CDR3, as DNA: TGCGCCAGCAGCTTGGGGGGAGGAAGGGGCACTGAAGCTTTCTTT.

This clone appeared a single time. This chain links TRBV2 with TRBJ1-5; D gene uncertain. From germline, CDR1 is SNHLY and CDR2 FYNNEI. Trimming stripped 6 bases from V and 5 bases from J, with 11 bases between. The CDR3 contains 13 residues. The CDR3 DNA reads TGTGCCAGCAGGATGGACGGGGATCAGCCCCAGCATTTT. As protein: CASRMDGDQPQHF. Full variable domain (missing parts from reference TRBV2 and TRBJ1-5): EPEVTQTPSHQVTQMGQEVILRCVPISNHLYFYWYRQILGQKVEFLVSFYNNEISEKSEIFDDQFSVERPDGSNFTLKIRSTKLEDSAMYFCASRMDGDQPQHFGDGTRLSIL.

There are many counts of this clone. This chain uses TRBV11-2 with TRBJ1-2, with 7 bases matching TRBD1. This CDR3 has 15 residues. With 2 bases clipped from V and 3 bases from J, the junction kept 6 bases outside the gene matches. Germline lookup yields CDR1 SGHAT and CDR2 FQNNGV. This CDR3 is CASSLFRQGYYGYTF. The CDR3 DNA is TGTGCCAGCAGCTTATTCCGACAGGGTTACTATGGCTACACCTTC.

V usage is TRBV20-1 and J usage is TRBJ2-3; 11 nucleotides line up with TRBD2. The V gene's germline CDR1 is DFQATT and CDR2 SNEGSKA (reference sequence). There are 18 residues in the CDR3. Losses at the gene ends were 3 bases for V and 0 bases for J; bases not matched to a gene: 11. The CDR3 nucleotides read TGCAGTGCTAGTTCTAGCGGGAGGATGAAGTTGAGCACAGATACGCAGTATTTT. The encoded protein is CSASSSGRMKLSTDTQYF.

The gene calls are TRBV5-4 and TRBJ1-3; D unresolved. The CDR3 length is 15 residues. Trimming took 4 bases from V and 0 from J, leaving 11 bases between them. Per the germline V gene, CDR1 is SGHNT and CDR2 is YYREEE (reference sequence). The CDR3 loop is CASSQVGGSGNTIYF. The CDR3 region has the DNA TGTGCCAGCAGCCAAGTCGGCGGCTCTGGAAACACCATATATTTT. Full variable domain (remainder filled in from reference TRBV5-4 and TRBJ1-3): ETGVTQSPTHLIKTRGQQVTLRCSSQSGHNTVSWYQQALGQGPQFIFQYYREEENGRGNFPPRFSGLQFPNYSSELNVNALELDDSALYLCASSQVGGSGNTIYFGEGSWLTVV.

The chain recombines TRBV18 with TRBJ1-1; a weak D match, TRBD1 (6 bases). The germline V gene has CDR1 KGHSH and CDR2 LQKENI. The ends were cut back, 4 bases at V and 4 bases at J, with 13 bases in the middle. This CDR3 is built from 14 residues. The CDR3 here is CASSLTTGFTEAFF. As DNA, the CDR3 is TGTGCCAGCTCACTCACAACAGGGTTCACTGAAGCTTTCTTT.

A few counts support this clone. This sequence joins TRBV12-3 or TRBV12-4 and TRBJ1-6; D is perhaps TRBD1 (5 bases). The CDR3 is made up of 13 amino acids. V was cut by 8 bases and J by 5 bases, with 10 bases left in between. The CDR3 spells CASSRGNNSPLHF. DNA of the CDR3: TGTGCCAGCTCTCGGGGGAATAATTCACCCCTCCACTTT.

V gene TRBV13 combines with J gene TRBJ2-3, with D perhaps TRBD1 (7 bases). The CDR3 length is 17 residues. Deletions cut 5 bases from V and 2 bases from J, with 20 bases between. The germline gives CDR1 PRHDT, CDR2 FYEKMQ (reference sequence). The DNA for the CDR3 is TGTGCCAGCAGCCCAGGGGGAGCGGGCTTTCTCACAGATACGCAGTATTTT. Its protein product is CASSPGGAGFLTDTQYF.

The rearrangement links TRBV11-2 to TRBJ2-6, with D possibly being TRBD1 (5 bases). From germline, CDR1 is SGHAT and CDR2 FQNNGV. Trimming removed 3 bases from V and 2 bases from J, with 8 bases in between. The CDR3 extends over 15 amino acids. The DNA for the CDR3 is TGTGCCAGCAGCTTCAGGGCAGCTGGGGCCAACGTCCTGACTTTC. This codes for CASSFRAAGANVLTF.

This chain joins TRBV25-1 and TRBJ1-2; no reliable D call. The V gene lost 2 bases and the J gene lost 4 bases, with 11 bases spanning the gap. The CDR3 consists of 14 residues. In germline, CDR1 is MGHDK, CDR2 SYGVNS. The CDR3 protein is CASSEQGGGYGYTF. The CDR3 bases are TGTGCCAGCAGTGAACAAGGCGGCGGCTATGGCTACACCTTC.

In regard to this clone: One junction end does not reproduce the germline sequence, and a read error may be involved. V and J are TRBV28 and TRBJ1-2, with 7 bases identical to TRBD1. This CDR3 comprises 14 residues. In germline, CDR1 is MDHEN, CDR2 SYDVKM. CDR3 sequence: CASSPGGRAWQVAF. The CDR3 DNA follows: TGTGCCAGCAGTCCAGGGGGGCGGGCTTGGCAGGTGGCCTTC.

The chain combines TRBV6-2 or TRBV6-3 with TRBJ2-3; 8 nucleotides line up with TRBD2. CDR3 size: 18 residues. V was pared by 6 bases and J by 0 bases, with 14 bases of the junction left unmatched. The germline gives CDR1 MNHEY, CDR2 SVGEGT. The CDR3 region is CASSDWATGGYSTDTQYF. CDR3 DNA sequence: TGTGCCAGCAGCGACTGGGCGACGGGGGGGTATAGCACAGATACGCAGTATTTT.

This clone has just one count. The DNA for the CDR3 is TGCGCCAGCAGCTCCACCGGGACAAGAAATGAAAAACTGTTTTTT. This gives the protein CASSSTGTRNEKLFF. This rearrangement joins TRBV5-1 to TRBJ1-4; a weak D match, TRBD1 (6 bases). Germline V gene lookup returns CDR1 SGHRS and CDR2 YFSETQ. The CDR3 extends over 15 amino acids. V shed 3 bases and J shed 5 bases, with 14 bases lying between them.

The rearrangement joins TRBV5-1 to TRBJ1-3; D is ambiguous. In germline, CDR1 is SGHRS, CDR2 YFSETQ. The CDR3 extends over 17 amino acids. Between the trimmed V and J ends, which lost 0 bases and 2 bases, there was a span of 15 bases. The CDR3 region has the DNA TGCGCCAGCAGCTTGGGGGTTGGAGAACTTACTGGAAACACCATATATTTT. This encodes CASSLGVGELTGNTIYF.

The chain carries TRBV2 and TRBJ1-1, with TRBD1 matching 8 bases. The CDR3 has 12 amino acids. The V gene's germline CDR1 is SNHLY and CDR2 FYNNEI. V gave up 5 bases and J gave up 7 bases; unmatched junction bases: 3. CDR3 loop: CASSRQGIEAFF. The CDR3 coding sequence is TGTGCCAGCAGTCGACAGGGGATTGAAGCTTTCTTT.

The chain has TRBV28 and TRBJ2-1; a weak D match, TRBD2 (5 bases). CDR1 is MDHEN and CDR2 is SYDVKM in the germline V gene. The length of the CDR3 is 11 residues. Between the trimmed V and J ends, which lost 2 bases and 10 bases, there was a span of 6 bases. This CDR3 reads CASSLGEEQFF. In nucleotides, the CDR3 is TGTGCCAGCAGTTTAGGGGAGGAGCAGTTCTTC.

J is TRBJ2-2 and V is TRBV15; D is undetermined. This CDR3 is built from 15 residues. The ends were cut back, 0 bases at V and 3 bases at J, with 8 bases in the middle. Germline-derived CDR1 and CDR2 are LNHNV and YYDKDF (reference sequence). The CDR3 DNA follows: TGTGCCACCAGCAGAGATCCCCGCGACACCGGGGAGCTGTTTTTT. Encoded protein: CATSRDPRDTGELFF.

The chain has TRBV7-2 and TRBJ1-2; D may be TRBD1 (5 bases). Germline V CDR1 and CDR2: SGHTA, FQGNSA. CDR3 length: 14 residues. Trimming shortened V by 1 base and J by 3 bases, and 9 bases separated the two germline ends. CDR3 protein: CASSLGGGDYGYTF. Written as DNA, the CDR3 is TGTGCCAGCAGCTTAGGAGGAGGGGACTATGGCTACACCTTC.

V usage is TRBV25-1 and J usage is TRBJ1-2; the match to TRBD1 covers 8 bases. Germline values: CDR1 MGHDK, CDR2 SYGVNS. This CDR3 has 13 residues. With 5 bases clipped from V and 8 bases from J, the junction kept 7 bases outside the gene matches. This chain's CDR3 is CASSPGTGYGYTF. As DNA, the CDR3 is TGTGCCAGCAGTCCCGGGACAGGCTACGGCTACACCTTC.

The table lists this clone with a few counts. The rearrangement uses TRBV4-2 and TRBJ2-1; 11 bases are a match to TRBD2. V dropped 5 bases and J dropped 4; count of bases not matched to a gene: 7. Germline assignment: CDR1 LGHNA and CDR2 YNFKEQ. This CDR3 has 16 amino acids. The CDR3 DNA is TGTGCCAGCAGCAGTCAGGGGACTAGCGGTTACAATGAGCAGTTCTTC. Its protein is CASSSQGTSGYNEQFF.

The genes are TRBV2 and TRBJ2-1; TRBD1 agrees at 8 bases. Trimming cost V 10 bases and J 4 bases; bases outside gene matches: 6. The germline V gene has CDR1 SNHLY and CDR2 FYNNEI. The CDR3 contains 13 residues. The CDR3 reads CANYDRGYNEQFF. Here the CDR3 DNA reads TGTGCCAACTATGACAGGGGATACAATGAGCAGTTCTTC.

The chain employs TRBV11-3 and TRBJ2-1; D perhaps matches TRBD1 (5 bases). The CDR3 is 14 amino acids. Germline loops: CDR1 SGHNT, CDR2 YENEEA. The V end lost 5 bases, the J end lost 10 bases, and 18 bases lay between the germline ends. The CDR3 region has the DNA TGTGCCAGCAGCACAGGTTATACCCCCGCGGAGCAGTTCTTC. This gives the protein CASSTGYTPAEQFF.

The chain recombines TRBV7-2 with TRBJ2-6; 8 nucleotides match TRBD1. Germline CDR1 is SGHTA and CDR2 is FQGNSA. This CDR3 is 16 amino acids long. The V gene end was trimmed by 5 bases and the J gene end by 2 bases; junction bases not matched to a gene: 5. The CDR3 reads CASSPQGGAGANVLTF. The CDR3 DNA reads TGTGCCAGCAGCCCACAGGGGGGAGCTGGGGCCAACGTCCTGACTTTC.

This rearrangement joins TRBV28 to TRBJ2-7; 7 bases align to TRBD2. V lost 3 bases and J lost 2; bases outside the gene matches: 7. Germline V gene data show CDR1 as MDHEN and CDR2 as SYDVKM. The CDR3 totals 15 residues. CDR3: CASSFVTSAAYEQYF. The CDR3 DNA is TGTGCCAGCAGTTTCGTTACTAGCGCTGCCTACGAGCAGTACTTC.

The chain carries TRBV28 and TRBJ2-2, with TRBD1 matching 8 bases. The CDR3 is 16 residues long. With V trimmed by 10 bases and J by 4 bases, 14 bases remained unmatched. Germline lookup yields CDR1 MDHEN and CDR2 SYDVKM. CDR3 DNA sequence: TGTGCCACCAAACCAGGGGGCAGGGAAGGCACCGGGGAGCTGTTTTTT. It specifies CATKPGGREGTGELFF.

This chain links TRBV18 with TRBJ2-2; 7 bases line up with TRBD1. The CDR3 runs to 14 residues. CDR1 and CDR2 (germline): KGHSH, LQKENI. J lost 4 bases, V lost 2 bases, and 1 base had no gene match. CDR3 residues: CASSPRTGTGELFF. The CDR3 coding sequence is TGTGCCAGCTCACCAAGGACAGGCACCGGGGAGCTGTTTTTT. The full variable domain, completed using reference TRBV18 and TRBJ2-2, is NAGVMQNPRHLVRRRGQEARLRCSPMKGHSHVYWYRQLPEEGLKFMVYLQKENIIDESGMPKERFSAEFPKEGPSILRIQQVVRGDSAAYFCASSPRTGTGELFFGEGSRLTVL.

This clone was seen just once. The chain has TRBV19 and TRBJ1-4; a possible D gene is TRBD1 (6 bases). From germline, CDR1 is LNHDA and CDR2 SQIVND (reference sequence). Trimming took 2 bases from V and 4 from J, leaving 17 bases between them. The CDR3 loop spans 17 amino acids. The CDR3 is CASSITHAAGDNEKLFF. In DNA, the CDR3 is TGTGCCAGTAGTATAACTCACGCGGCAGGGGATAATGAAAAACTGTTTTTT.